Presented here are 30 T cell receptor beta chains from one specimen sequenced in a study of blood T cells in healthy people across ages. Sample-barcoded 5' priming and a J-beta primer mix drove a second PCR of roughly 6 to 12 cycles. In TCRdb, the 5' RACE reads were re-called with MiXCR into one record per CDR3 protein. Here the sample spans approximately 900,000 distinct CDR3 sequences, 29% being singletons. These data were also filed under a second study, of T cells of mothers and their children.

Sequenced material: blood. These receptor sequences come from a middle-aged woman in good health.

The CDR3 DNA is TGTGCCGCTTACGGGACATTTTATGCCGAGCAGTACTTC. Translating it yields CAAYGTFYAEQYF. This chain joins TRBV24-1 and TRBJ2-7, with D maybe TRBD1 (6 bases). Trimming took off 12 bases at V and 6 bases at J, with 20 bases between the two ends. The length of the CDR3 is 13 residues. CDR1 is KGHDR and CDR2 is SFDVKD in the germline V gene.

This clonotype was seen at least ten times. The J gene is TRBJ1-2, the V gene TRBV5-5, with TRBD1 matching over 7 bases. Trimming took 0 bases from V and 2 from J; bases not matched to a gene: 4. This CDR3 region has 15 residues. The germline V gene encodes CDR1 SGHKS and CDR2 YYEKEE (reference sequence). The CDR3 DNA reads TGTGCCAGCAGCTTGGGTTCAGGGGGGAACTATGGCTACACCTTC. This codes for CASSLGSGGNYGYTF.

The chain employs TRBV2 and TRBJ1-5; D uncertain. The germline V gene encodes CDR1 SNHLY and CDR2 FYNNEI. V shed 5 bases and J shed 2 bases, with 10 bases lying between them. The CDR3 sequence is 14 residues long. CDR3 in amino acids: CASSRGEGNQPQHF. In nucleotides, the CDR3 is TGTGCCAGCAGTCGGGGTGAGGGCAATCAGCCCCAGCATTTT.

The chain links TRBV28 to TRBJ1-6; 9 bases are shared with TRBD1. Germline V lookup: CDR1 MDHEN, CDR2 SYDVKM. CDR3 length: 20 amino acids. The V gene end was trimmed by 1 base and the J gene end by 7 bases; junction bases not matched to a gene: 17. The CDR3 DNA reads TGTGCCAGCAGTTTATCGGCCTTACAGGGGGCGCAGGGTAGGAATTCACCCCTCCACTTT. Residues: CASSLSALQGAQGRNSPLHF.

This clonotype showed up many times. V is TRBV20-1 and J is TRBJ2-5, with 10 positions matching TRBD2. This CDR3 contains 13 residues. V lost 4 bases to trimming and J lost 5 bases; unmatched junction nucleotides: 4. CDR1 DFQATT and CDR2 SNEGSKA come from the germline V gene (reference sequence). This CDR3 is CSATAGGRETQYF. Written as DNA, the CDR3 is TGCAGTGCTACAGCGGGGGGGCGTGAGACCCAGTACTTC.

The V call is TRBV4-3, the J call TRBJ1-6; no reliable D call. Germline V gene sequence: CDR1 LGHNA, CDR2 YSLEER. The CDR3 extends over 15 amino acids. Trimming removed 0 bases from V and 10 bases from J, with 13 bases in between. The CDR3 DNA reads TGCGCCAGCAGCCAAGAAAGGAGCCGGCGGTCACCCCTCCACTTT. It translates to CASSQERSRRSPLHF.

This clonotype occurred a few times. The V call is TRBV29-1, the J call TRBJ1-1; TRBD1 might be the D (5 bases). This CDR3 contains 14 residues. V dropped 4 bases and J dropped 3 bases, with 15 bases sitting between them. CDR1 SQVTM and CDR2 ANQGSEA come from the germline V gene. CDR3 region: CSVARRLGDTEAFF. The CDR3 nucleotides are TGCAGCGTTGCTCGCCGGTTGGGGGACACTGAAGCTTTCTTT.

The rearrangement links TRBV20-1 to TRBJ2-1; D is possibly TRBD2 (6 bases). V was trimmed by 5 bases and J by 5 bases, leaving 16 bases between them. The CDR3 has 14 residues. Per the germline V gene, CDR1 is DFQATT and CDR2 is SNEGSKA (reference sequence). The CDR3 is CSAVTSHPHNEQFF. Here the CDR3 DNA reads TGCAGTGCTGTAACTAGCCATCCTCACAATGAGCAGTTCTTC.

This clonotype was found many times. The chain joins TRBV6-5 to TRBJ2-5, with D perhaps matching TRBD1 (6 bases). Trimming took 2 bases from V and 2 from J, leaving 15 bases between them. Looked up from germline, CDR1 is MNHEY and CDR2 is SVGAGI. The CDR3 has 16 residues. In DNA form, the CDR3 reads TGTGCCAGCAGTTACGGCCTCAGGGGTGTTCAAGAGACCCAGTACTTC. Its protein product is CASSYGLRGVQETQYF.

Ten or more counts support this clonotype. The J gene is TRBJ2-5, the V gene TRBV27; possible D gene TRBD1, 6 bases. Germline values: CDR1 MNHEY, CDR2 SMNVEV (reference sequence). The V gene lost 4 bases and the J gene lost 1 base, with 10 bases spanning the gap. This CDR3 comprises 14 residues. The CDR3 DNA is TGTGCCAGCAGTTACCAGGGGACCCAAGAGACCCAGTACTTC. It is translated as CASSYQGTQETQYF.

The J gene is TRBJ1-2, the V gene TRBV3-1; D may be TRBD1 (5 bases). CDR1 LGHDT and CDR2 YNNKEL come from the germline V gene (reference sequence). This CDR3 is built from 13 residues. V lost 2 bases, J lost 4 bases, and 8 bases lay in between. The CDR3 DNA reads as TGTGCCAGCAGCCAACGGGGCAGCTATGGCTACACCTTC. The encoded protein is CASSQRGSYGYTF. The variable domain in full, completed from reference TRBV3-1 and TRBJ1-2, reads DTAVSQTPKYLVTQMGNDKSIKCEQNLGHDTMYWYKQDSKKFLKIMFSYNNKELIINETVPNRFSPKSPDKAHLNLHINSLELGDSAVYFCASSQRGSYGYTFGSGTRLTVV.

The table lists this clonotype with many counts. V gene TRBV28 combines with J gene TRBJ2-5; possible D gene TRBD1, 8 bases. Per germline, CDR1 MDHEN and CDR2 SYDVKM. Deletions cut 5 bases from V and 5 bases from J, with 21 bases between. This CDR3 is built from 16 residues. In nucleotides, the CDR3 is TGTGCCAGCAGTCCGAGACAGGGGAGGGTTCAGGAGACCCAGTACTTC. It codes for CASSPRQGRVQETQYF. Together with reference TRBV28 and TRBJ2-5, the CDR3 gives the full variable domain: DVKVTQSSRYLVKRTGEKVFLECVQDMDHENMFWYRQDPGLGLRLIYFSYDVKMKEKGDIPEGYSVSREKKERFSLILESASTNQTSMYLCASSPRQGRVQETQYFGPGTRLLVL.

Concerning this clonotype: Since no conserved phenylalanine or tryptophan closes the CDR3, a read error is the likely cause. This chain joins TRBV9 and TRBJ2-7; D ambiguous. V gave up 0 bases and J gave up 3 bases, with 10 bases separating them. This CDR3 contains 14 residues. Germline lookup yields CDR1 SGDLS and CDR2 YYNGEE. CDR3: CASSVGGVIYEQYL. The CDR3 DNA sequence: TGTGCCAGCAGCGTAGGTGGGGTGATCTACGAGCAGTACTTA.

The chain recombines TRBV2 with TRBJ2-3, with D perhaps matching TRBD2 (8 bases). With 11 bases removed from V and 5 bases from J, the gap between germline ends came to 20 bases. Germline values: CDR1 SNHLY, CDR2 FYNNEI. The CDR3 extends over 14 amino acids. CDR3 loop: CAGERGTAIDTQYF. In DNA, the CDR3 is TGTGCCGGGGAGCGGGGGACAGCCATAGATACGCAGTATTTT.

The chain joins TRBV9 to TRBJ2-1; TRBD2 matches at 11 bases. Germline V gene sequence: CDR1 SGDLS, CDR2 YYNGEE. The V segment lost 0 bases and the J segment 8 bases; nucleotides outside the gene matches: 7. The CDR3 loop spans 16 amino acids. In nucleotides, the CDR3 is TGTGCCAGCAGCGTAGATCCTAGCGGGGGGATCTATGAGCAGTTCTTC. This encodes CASSVDPSGGIYEQFF.

J is TRBJ1-1 and V is TRBV5-1; 7 positions agree with TRBD1. CDR3 size: 14 residues. Unmatched junction bases numbered 5, after V lost 3 bases and J lost 3 bases. Germline CDR1 and CDR2: SGHRS and YFSETQ. The CDR3 loop reads CASSWGQFDTEAFF. For the CDR3, the DNA is TGCGCCAGCAGCTGGGGACAGTTCGACACTGAAGCTTTCTTT.

This clonotype was observed at least ten times. The genes are TRBV11-2 and TRBJ2-3; D might be TRBD1 (6 bases). Deletions cut 5 bases from V and 0 bases from J, with 9 bases between. The CDR3 is 14 amino acids. Germline CDR1 is SGHAT and CDR2 is FQNNGV. CDR3 residues: CASSDRLSTDTQYF. As DNA, the CDR3 is TGTGCCAGCAGCGACAGGCTGAGCACAGATACGCAGTATTTT.

This clonotype has a count of ten or more. This chain connects TRBV28 to TRBJ1-2; D is perhaps TRBD1 (5 bases). This CDR3 is 12 amino acids long. Germline V CDR1 and CDR2: MDHEN, SYDVKM. V shed 5 bases and J shed 4 bases, with 8 bases lying between them. The CDR3 nucleotides read TGTGCCAGCAGTGCAGGGCCCTATGGCTACACCTTC. It translates to CASSAGPYGYTF.

A few counts support this clonotype. The V and J genes are TRBV12-3 or TRBV12-4 and TRBJ1-1; D is undetermined. The CDR3 is made up of 14 amino acids. Trimming left V 5 bases short and J 0 bases short, with 10 bases between. CDR3 in DNA: TGTGCCAGCAGTCAACAGATATTGAACACTGAAGCTTTCTTT. The encoded protein is CASSQQILNTEAFF.

This clonotype was counted many times. The chain is built from TRBV7-2 and TRBJ2-7; D might be TRBD1 (5 bases). Per the germline V gene, CDR1 is SGHTA and CDR2 is FQGNSA. This CDR3 spans 16 amino acids. V gave up 5 bases and J gave up 3 bases, with 20 bases separating them. The DNA of the CDR3 is TGTGCCAGCAGCCTCGCAGGGATTCGGAGTGGCTACGAGCAGTACTTC. It is translated as CASSLAGIRSGYEQYF.

This chain uses TRBV5-5 with TRBJ1-1; 8 nucleotides agree with TRBD1. The J segment lost 11 bases and the V segment lost 4 bases, leaving 7 bases of the junction unmatched. CDR3 size: 12 residues. Per the germline V gene, CDR1 is SGHKS and CDR2 is YYEKEE (reference sequence). The CDR3 spells CASSTRQGKAFF. As DNA, the CDR3 is TGTGCCAGCAGCACCAGACAGGGGAAGGCTTTCTTT.

This sequence joins TRBV11-2 and TRBJ2-5, with D perhaps matching TRBD2 (5 bases). Trimming stripped 3 bases from V and 1 base from J, with 6 bases between. Germline lookup yields CDR1 SGHAT and CDR2 FQNNGV. The CDR3 is 13 residues long. The CDR3, as DNA: TGTGCCAGCAGCTTGAGGGTCCAAGAGACCCAGTACTTC. Its protein is CASSLRVQETQYF. The whole variable domain, filled in from reference TRBV11-2 and TRBJ2-5, reads EAGVAQSPRYKIIEKRQSVAFWCNPISGHATLYWYQQILGQGPKLLIQFQNNGVVDDSQLPKDRFSAERLKGVDSTLKIQPAKLEDSAVYLCASSLRVQETQYFGPGTRLLVL.

Regarding this clonotype: This may come from a read error, since a much larger clone is one base off. This chain joins TRBV24-1 and TRBJ2-2; possibly TRBD1 for D (6 bases). This CDR3 has 14 amino acids. The V and J ends lost 2 bases and 7 bases respectively, with 10 bases between them. Germline CDR1 and CDR2: KGHDR and SFDVKD. The CDR3 DNA is TGTGCCACCAGTGATTACAGGGACATCGGGGAGCTGTTTTTT. Encoded protein: CATSDYRDIGELFF.

The CDR3 DNA follows: TGTGCCAGCAGCTCGGGACAGAAGACCGGGGAGCTGTTTTTT. This gives the protein CASSSGQKTGELFF. The chain links TRBV5-6 to TRBJ2-2; TRBD1 agrees at 7 bases. Germline values: CDR1 SGHDT, CDR2 YYEEEE. CDR3 size: 14 residues. The ends lost 3 bases at V and 5 bases at J; junction bases unmatched: 4.

The genes are TRBV3-1 and TRBJ1-2, with D possibly TRBD1 on 6 matching bases. V dropped 4 bases and J dropped 4 bases, with 16 bases sitting between them. The CDR3 covers 15 residues. Germline loops: CDR1 LGHDT, CDR2 YNNKEL (reference sequence). DNA for the CDR3: TGTGCCAGCAGCCGGTCCCGACAGGCGACCTATGGCTACACCTTC. Residues: CASSRSRQATYGYTF.

Remarks on this clonotype: A read error is possible here, since a much larger clone lies one base away. The gene calls are TRBV25-1 and TRBJ2-5; D possibly corresponds to TRBD1 (6 bases). The J call may not be correct, given that the DNA end is closer to TRBJ2-7. This CDR3 has 14 residues. Germline CDR1 and CDR2: MGHDK and SYGVNS. CDR3 nucleotides: TGTGCCAGCAGTGTCCGGGTCAGGGGATACGAGCAGTACTTC. Translating gives CASSVRVRGYEQYF.

The J gene is TRBJ2-1, the V gene TRBV9; D is unresolved. The CDR3 extends over 16 amino acids. Trimming took 0 bases from V and 5 from J, leaving 15 bases between them. Germline V lookup: CDR1 SGDLS, CDR2 YYNGEE. In nucleotides, the CDR3 is TGTGCCAGCAGCGTAGTAGACGGACCTCGCCACAATGAGCAGTTCTTC. It specifies CASSVVDGPRHNEQFF.

This clonotype was detected many times. The chain recombines TRBV13 with TRBJ2-7; D unclear. V was trimmed by 0 bases and J by 6 bases, leaving 6 bases between them. From germline, CDR1 is PRHDT and CDR2 FYEKMQ (reference sequence). The CDR3 sequence is 12 residues long. CDR3 DNA sequence: TGTGCCAGCAGCTTAGGCTCCCTCGAGCAGTACTTC. Protein product: CASSLGSLEQYF.

This clonotype appeared a few times. The rearrangement uses TRBV14 and TRBJ2-1; maybe TRBD2 (6 bases). V was trimmed by 1 base and J by 0 bases, leaving 13 bases between them. The germline V gene encodes CDR1 SGHDN and CDR2 FVKESK. The CDR3 is made up of 17 amino acids. The CDR3 DNA is TGTGCCAGCAGCCAAGGTCTCGGGGGACTCTCCTACAATGAGCAGTTCTTC. This codes for CASSQGLGGLSYNEQFF.

The rearrangement uses TRBV9 and TRBJ1-1; TRBD1 might be the D (6 bases). The V gene lost 0 bases and the J gene lost 0 bases, with 15 bases spanning the gap. The CDR3 has 17 amino acids. The germline V gene encodes CDR1 SGDLS and CDR2 YYNGEE. The CDR3 spells CASSVEDSFSMNTEAFF. The CDR3 DNA is TGTGCCAGCAGCGTAGAGGACAGTTTCTCAATGAACACTGAAGCTTTCTTT.